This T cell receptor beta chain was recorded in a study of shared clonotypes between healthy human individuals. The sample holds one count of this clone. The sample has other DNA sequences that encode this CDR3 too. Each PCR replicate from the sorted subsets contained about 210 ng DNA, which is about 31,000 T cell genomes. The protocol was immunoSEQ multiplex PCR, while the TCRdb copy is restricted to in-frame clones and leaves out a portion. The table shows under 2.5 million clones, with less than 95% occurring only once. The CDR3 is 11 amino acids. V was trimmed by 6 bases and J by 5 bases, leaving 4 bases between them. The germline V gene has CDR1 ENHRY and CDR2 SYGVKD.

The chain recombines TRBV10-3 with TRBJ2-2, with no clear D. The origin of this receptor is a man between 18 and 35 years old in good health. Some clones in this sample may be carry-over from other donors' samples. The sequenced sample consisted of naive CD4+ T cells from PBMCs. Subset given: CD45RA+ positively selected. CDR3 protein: CAIRGTGELFF. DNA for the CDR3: TGTGCCATCAGGGGAACCGGGGAGCTGTTTTTT.